This TCR beta chain was captured in a study of blood T cells in healthy people across ages. The V end was cut by 3 bases, the J end by 5 bases, with 13 bases between. CDR1 is SGHTA, CDR2 FQGNSA, per germline. This CDR3 is 14 amino acids long. This clonotype was counted between two and nine times. A second PCR of about 6 to 11 cycles used a sample-barcoded 5' primer and a J-beta primer mix. TCRdb reprocessed the 5' RACE reads with MiXCR, giving one entry per CDR3 protein. The data show 1.5 million to 2 million distinct CDR3 sequences, about 39% seen once. Material for sequencing was blood. This sequence was found in a human donor in good health. The gene calls are TRBV7-2 and TRBJ2-5; D may be TRBD1 or TRBD2 (6 bases each). The CDR3 DNA is TGTGCCAGCAGCTTTCCGGGGGCTGGGGAGACCCAGTACTTC. Amino acid sequence: CASSFPGAGETQYF.